The clone carrying this T cell receptor (beta chain) was counted between two and nine times. Its antigen is not known. This entry comes from a study of blood T cells in healthy people across ages. Overall study findings and caveats: Long-lived donors had more naive CD4+ cells and higher diversity than aged donors. Shifts in expanded clonotypes may have been confounded by donor CMV status, which was unknown.

Using a J-beta primer mix together with a sample-barcoded 5' primer, a second PCR was run for roughly 6 to 12 cycles. TCRdb re-called the 5' RACE reads through MiXCR, storing one row per CDR3 protein. The data contain hundreds of thousands of distinct CDR3 sequences, approximately 44% of them singletons. After removal of 2 bases from V and 0 bases from J, the junction contained 5 bases not matched to a gene. The CDR3 spans 16 residues. The germline CDR1 and CDR2 sequences are ENHRY and SYGVKD. The TCR originated in a man in his fifties or sixties in good health. This chain joins TRBV10-3 and TRBJ2-3, with 7 bases identical to TRBD1. The sequencing sample was made of blood. CDR3 in DNA: TGTGCCATCAGTGAGCTGACAGGGAGAAGCACAGATACGCAGTATTTT. It codes for CAISELTGRSTDTQYF.